Sequencing of this TCR beta chain was carried out in a study of blood T cell repertoires in COVID-19. In the study overall: Sample material is recorded as cDNA or gDNA derived from T cells, B-cell-depleted T cells, or PBMCs.

The V and J ends lost 10 bases and 8 bases respectively, with 14 bases between them. This CDR3 region has 11 residues. CDR1 is LNHDA and CDR2 is SQIVND in the germline V gene (reference sequence). The cohort comprised adults aged about 18 to 90 years residing in about 25 US areas. Donors in Cohort 3 who had recovered were those with two negative PCRs, healthcare professional clearance, or resolution of their symptoms. Study processing details: By means of reference gene primer amplification, nucleated cell counts were estimated. Here immunoSEQ multiplex PCR was the method, and the copy in TCRdb shows in-frame clones only, minus some. Clone size and V and J calls were adopted from that table, with D and trimming inferred from the DNA. The data show approximately 360,000 clones, with around four fifths seen just once and approximately 5% held by the top ten.

The clonotype was recovered from a woman between 50 and 59 years old who had recovered from COVID-19. The source material was PBMCs or T cells enriched from blood (not recorded which). V and J are TRBV19 and TRBJ1-2, with D possibly being TRBD1 (6 bases). The CDR3 nucleotides read TGTGCCACAAGGACAGTAGCAGGCTACACCTTC. This encodes CATRTVAGYTF.